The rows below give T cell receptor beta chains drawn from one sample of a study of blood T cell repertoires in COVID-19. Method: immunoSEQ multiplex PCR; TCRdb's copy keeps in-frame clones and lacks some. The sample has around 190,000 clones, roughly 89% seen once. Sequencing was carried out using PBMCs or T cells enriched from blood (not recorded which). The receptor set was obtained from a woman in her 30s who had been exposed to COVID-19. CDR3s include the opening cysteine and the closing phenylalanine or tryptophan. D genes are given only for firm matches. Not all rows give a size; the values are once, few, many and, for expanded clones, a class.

CASSLVTANTGELFF | TGTGCCAGCAGCTTGGTGACAGCTAACACCGGGGAGCTGTTTTTT | TRBJ2-2 | NA | NA | TRBV5-4
CASSPGGSGNTIYF | TGTGCCAGCAGCCCCGGTGGTAGTGGAAACACCATATATTTT | TRBJ1-3 | NA | NA | TRBV3-1/TRBV3-2
CAWSGSGGAGRQETQYF | TGTGCCTGGAGTGGATCAGGGGGCGCGGGCAGGCAAGAGACCCAGTACTTC | TRBJ2-5 | NA | TRBD1 | TRBV30
CASSVEGLNSPLHF | TGTGCCAGCAGTGTCGAGGGACTAAATTCACCCCTCCACTTT | TRBJ1-6 | NA | NA | TRBV2
CASSYRIDQGNTEAFF | TGTGCCAGCAGTTACCGAATAGACCAGGGCAACACTGAAGCTTTCTTT | TRBJ1-1 | NA | NA | TRBV6-5
CASSVASVAGNNEQFF | TGTGCCAGCAGCGTAGCTTCGGTAGCGGGGAACAATGAGCAGTTCTTC | TRBJ2-1 | NA | TRBD2 | TRBV9
CASSLAPSGGARGETQYF | TGTGCCAGCAGCTTAGCCCCTAGCGGGGGGGCCCGGGGAGAGACCCAGTACTTC | TRBJ2-5 | NA | TRBD2 | TRBV7-6
CASSSGSEGTEAFF | TGCGCCAGCAGTAGCGGGTCGGAGGGCACTGAAGCTTTCTTT | TRBJ1-1 | NA | NA | TRBV5-1
CASSLAGVQSSYNEQFF | TGCGCCAGCAGCTTAGCGGGGGTTCAAAGCTCCTACAATGAGCAGTTCTTC | TRBJ2-1 | once | TRBD2 | TRBV4-1
CASSLRLWYEQYF | TGCGCCAGCAGTCTCAGGTTGTGGTACGAGCAGTACTTC | TRBJ2-7 | NA | NA | TRBV4-1
CAWTLGDSSGNTIYF | TGTGCCTGGACGTTAGGGGATTCCTCTGGAAACACCATATATTTT | TRBJ1-3 | NA | NA | TRBV30
CASQRTGTGIYNEQFF | TGTGCCAGCCAGAGAACCGGGACAGGGATCTACAATGAGCAGTTCTTC | TRBJ2-1 | few | TRBD1 | TRBV2
CARSAPPGQGWTEAFF | TGTGCCAGAAGCGCGCCTCCGGGACAGGGATGGACTGAAGCTTTCTTT | TRBJ1-1 | NA | TRBD1 | TRBV5-3
CASTASGVTYNEQFF | TGTGCCAGCACGGCTAGCGGGGTTACCTACAATGAGCAGTTCTTC | TRBJ2-1 | NA | TRBD2 | TRBV9
CAISNQGSGNTIYF | TGTGCCATCAGTAACCAGGGTAGTGGAAACACCATATATTTT | TRBJ1-3 | NA | NA | TRBV10-3
CASSPGLANYGYTF | TGTGCCAGCAGCCCAGGACTAGCTAACTATGGCTACACCTTC | TRBJ1-2 | NA | NA | TRBV28
CASKASRGPGAFF | TGTGCCAGCAAGGCTAGTAGGGGCCCGGGAGCTTTCTTT | TRBJ1-1 | few | NA | TRBV27
CASSSDKEALGEAFF | TGTGCCAGCAGCTCCGACAAGGAGGCTTTAGGTGAAGCTTTCTTT | TRBJ1-1 | few | NA | TRBV11-2
CASSLGSGTGVSYGYTF | TGTGCCAGCAGCTTGGGGAGTGGGACAGGGGTTTCATATGGCTACACCTTC | TRBJ1-2 | NA | TRBD1 | TRBV5-4
CASSSGGYTF | TGTGCCAGCAGCTCCGGTGGCTACACCTTC | TRBJ1-2 | NA | NA | TRBV28
CASSRHSNTGELFF | TGCGCCAGCAGTCGGCACAGCAACACCGGGGAGCTGTTTTTT | TRBJ2-2 | NA | NA | TRBV4-3
CASSLATYTEAFF | TGTGCCAGCAGTCTGGCAACCTACACTGAAGCTTTCTTT | TRBJ1-1 | NA | NA | TRBV27
CASSSQGGYGYTF | TGTGCCAGCAGTTCTCAGGGCGGCTATGGCTACACCTTC | TRBJ1-2 | NA | NA | TRBV12-3/TRBV12-4
CATSDPYRGRGELFF | TGTGCCACCAGTGATCCCTACAGGGGTCGGGGGGAGCTGTTTTTT | TRBJ2-2 | NA | TRBD1 | TRBV24-1
CASSPLSLGPTEAFF | TGTGCCAGCTCACCTCTCTCTTTGGGCCCCACTGAAGCTTTCTTT | TRBJ1-1 | NA | NA | TRBV18
CASSYGGRNGELFF | TGTGCCAGCAGCTACGGGGGGAGGAACGGGGAGCTGTTTTTT | TRBJ2-2 | NA | TRBD2 | TRBV6-5
CASSLGGHNEQFF | TGTGCTAGCAGCTTAGGCGGCCACAATGAGCAGTTCTTC | TRBJ2-1 | NA | NA | TRBV7-7
CASSFDGYNSPLHF | TGTGCCAGCAGCTTCGACGGGTATAATTCACCCCTCCACTTT | TRBJ1-6 | NA | NA | TRBV7-3
CASSSPARLAVGNEQFF | TGTGCCAGCAGCTCTCCGGCGAGACTAGCGGTTGGCAATGAGCAGTTCTTC | TRBJ2-1 | NA | TRBD2 | TRBV11-2
CASRIIGTDQPQHF | TGTGCCAGTAGAATTATAGGGACAGATCAGCCCCAGCATTTT | TRBJ1-5 | NA | TRBD1 | TRBV19
CASSDPGTGGDGYTF | TGTGCCAGCAGTGACCCCGGGACAGGGGGAGATGGCTACACCTTC | TRBJ1-2 | once | TRBD1 | TRBV3-1/TRBV3-2
CASSPVFQPQHF | TGTGCCAGCAGCCCTGTTTTCCAGCCCCAGCATTTT | TRBJ1-5 | few | NA | TRBV6-6
CASSYGEAGGYTF | TGTGCCAGCAGCTACGGGGAGGCCGGGGGCTACACCTTC | TRBJ1-2 | NA | NA | TRBV7-9
CASSTGQVNQPQHF | TGTGCCAGTAGTACGGGACAGGTCAATCAGCCCCAGCATTTT | TRBJ1-5 | few | TRBD1 | TRBV19
CASSQTSRGGYTF | TGCGCCAGCAGCCAAACGAGTCGGGGGGGCTACACCTTC | TRBJ1-2 | NA | NA | TRBV4-1
CASSYSTSRTMETQYF | TGCGCCAGCAGCTACTCGACATCGCGGACAATGGAGACCCAGTACTTC | TRBJ2-5 | NA | NA | TRBV5-1
CASCLAGVPSYNEQFF | TGTGCCAGCTGCCTAGCGGGGGTACCCTCCTACAATGAGCAGTTCTTC | TRBJ2-1 | once | TRBD2 | TRBV2
CASSYDIRASEPQHF | TGTGCCAGCAGTTACGACATCAGGGCGTCAGAGCCCCAGCATTTT | TRBJ1-5 | NA | NA | TRBV6-5
CASSSTDTGWTNEKLFF | TGTGCCAGCAGCTCGACGGACACAGGGTGGACTAATGAAAAACTGTTTTTT | TRBJ1-4 | NA | NA | TRBV5-6
CASSPVESSNEKLFF | TGTGCCAGCAGTCCCGTAGAGTCTTCCAATGAAAAACTGTTTTTT | TRBJ1-4 | NA | NA | TRBV28
CASSLVVVGELFF | TGTGCCAGCAGCTTAGTCGTCGTCGGGGAGCTGTTTTTT | TRBJ2-2 | NA | NA | TRBV7-9